These T cell receptor beta chains were read from a single sample in a study of PD-1 blockade in mismatch repair-deficient tumors. Assay used: immunoSEQ multiplex PCR; TCRdb lists only in-frame clones, some missing. The table lists around 120,000 clones, around 83% of them singletons, with roughly 13% in the top ten. The sample here was peripheral blood, taken 44 weeks after starting pembrolizumab. The receptors were sampled from an adult with mismatch repair-deficient cancer. The CDR3 runs from the conserved cysteine through the conserved F or W. Each record gives: V gene, D gene, J gene, clone size, CDR3 DNA, CDR3 protein. D genes are given only for firm matches. Some rows mark clone size as missing; the rest say once, few, many or name a class of expanded clone.

TRBV4-1	TRBD2	TRBJ2-1	-	TGCGCCAGCAGCCAAGAACTAGCGGGAGGTAGCTCCTACAATGAGCAGTTCTTC	CASSQELAGGSSYNEQFF
TRBV7-9	TRBD1	TRBJ1-5	-	TGTGCCAGCAGCGGGATGGGACAGGGAGACCAGCCCCAGCATTTT	CASSGMGQGDQPQHF
TRBV4-1	-	TRBJ2-3	-	TGCGCCAGCAACCCTGGGCCGCCCCGCGGCACAGATACGCAGTATTTT	CASNPGPPRGTDTQYF
TRBV7-9	TRBD1	TRBJ2-7	-	TGTGCCAGCAGCCCCTACTCCGGGACAGGGTACTACGAGCAGTACTTC	CASSPYSGTGYYEQYF
TRBV11-2	-	TRBJ2-7	-	TGTGCCAGCAGCTTAGATATCTGGCTGACCTCCTACGAGCAGTACTTC	CASSLDIWLTSYEQYF
TRBV11-2	-	TRBJ2-6	-	TGTGCCAGCAGCTTACGTGTTTGGGGGGCAGGGGCCAACGTCCTGACTTTC	CASSLRVWGAGANVLTF
TRBV6-1	TRBD1	TRBJ2-7	-	TGTGCCAGCAGTCGGGACCGGGACAGGCAGTACTTC	CASSRDRDRQYF
TRBV7-8	TRBD1	TRBJ2-7	-	TGTGCCAGCAGCGCCCGGGACAGGTCCTACGAGCAGTACTTC	CASSARDRSYEQYF
TRBV7-8	TRBD2	TRBJ2-1	-	TGTGCCAGCAGCTTAGCGGCAGGCACGACAACGAGCGGGAGTCGCAATGAGCAGTTCTTC	CASSLAAGTTTSGSRNEQFF
TRBV15	-	TRBJ2-3	-	TGTGCCACCAGAGCTGACAGGTTTCGGCAGATACGCCCGATAGGGACTTCACAGTATTTT	CATRADRFRQIRPIGTSQYF
TRBV10-2	TRBD1	TRBJ1-4	-	TGCGCCAGCACCGACAGGGGGACTAATGAAAAACTGTTTTTT	CASTDRGTNEKLFF
TRBV30	TRBD1	TRBJ2-2	-	TGTGCCTCAAGGGGATTTTTTAGGACAGGGGGCTCCGGGGAGCTGTTTTTT	CASRGFFRTGGSGELFF
TRBV9	-	TRBJ2-3	-	TGTGCCAGCAGCGTTTATCCACGTTCCACAGATACGCAGTATTTT	CASSVYPRSTDTQYF
TRBV11-2	TRBD2	TRBJ2-7	-	TGTGCCAGCAGCTTAGGGGGACTAGCGGGAGGCTCCTACGAGCAGTACTTC	CASSLGGLAGGSYEQYF
TRBV19	TRBD1	TRBJ1-2	-	TGTGCCAGTAGTATGGGACAGGGATATCATTATGGCTACACCTTC	CASSMGQGYHYGYTF
TRBV5-4	TRBD1	TRBJ1-1	-	TGTGCCAGCAGCCTCCCGACAGGGATTGACACTGAAGCTTTCTTT	CASSLPTGIDTEAFF
TRBV5-1	-	TRBJ2-1	-	TGCGCCAGCAGCTCCCAGGGAGGCAATGAGCAGTTCTTC	CASSSQGGNEQFF
TRBV4-1	-	TRBJ2-3	-	TGCGCCAGCAGCCAAGTTCCAGGTAGCACAGATACGCAGTATTTT	CASSQVPGSTDTQYF
TRBV19	-	TRBJ2-7	-	TGTGCCAGTGCCAGTCCGTTTCAGGGGCCTTACGAGCAGTACTTC	CASASPFQGPYEQYF
TRBV5-5	-	TRBJ1-2	-	TGTGCCAGCAGCTTGTCTGCAACCGCGGGTGGCTACACCTTC	CASSLSATAGGYTF
TRBV7-9	TRBD2	TRBJ2-3	-	TGTGCCAGCAGCGTCGGGACTAGCGGGAGCACATATACGCAGTATTTT	CASSVGTSGSTYTQYF
TRBV28	-	TRBJ2-1	once	TGTGCCAGCAGTTTGTATGATGAGCAGTTCTTC	CASSLYDEQFF
TRBV9	TRBD2	TRBJ2-3	-	TGTGCCAGCAGCGCCCCCATTGCGGGAGTAAGCCGGGGGACAGATACGCAGTATTTT	CASSAPIAGVSRGTDTQYF
TRBV2	-	TRBJ2-7	-	TGTGCCAGCAGTGAAGAAGCGGATTACGAGCAGTACTTC	CASSEEADYEQYF
TRBV4-3	-	TRBJ2-7	-	TGCGCCAGCAGCCAAGATTGGCACTCCTACGAGCAGTACTTC	CASSQDWHSYEQYF
TRBV11-2	-	TRBJ2-7	-	TGTGCCAGCAGCTTAATCGGGGCCCTGTACGAGCAGTACTTC	CASSLIGALYEQYF
TRBV25-1	-	TRBJ1-4	few	TGTGCCAGCAGTGTATGGGATACGGATGAAAAACTGTTTTTT	CASSVWDTDEKLFF
TRBV7-9	-	TRBJ2-7	-	TGTGCCAGCAGATTATTAGTACAATTCCCCTACGAGCAGTACTTC	CASRLLVQFPYEQYF
TRBV11-2	-	TRBJ1-4	-	TGTGCCAGCAGCTTAGGGGTCAGAGTGAGTGAAAAACTGTTTTTT	CASSLGVRVSEKLFF
TRBV4-3	-	TRBJ2-7	-	TGCGCCAGCAGCCAAGACAGGGCCTGGGGTGGGTACGAGCAGTACTTC	CASSQDRAWGGYEQYF
TRBV7-7	-	TRBJ1-1	many	TGTGCTAGCAGCCAATGGACGGGGGCTGAAGCTTTCTTT	CASSQWTGAEAFF
TRBV9	TRBD2	TRBJ2-1	-	TGTGCCAGCAGCTCCCGGACTAGCGGGAGGCCTTACAATGAGCAGTTCTTC	CASSSRTSGRPYNEQFF
TRBV7-9	-	TRBJ2-1	once	TGTGCCAGCAGCTTAGGTGCGGGGCCTTACAATGAGCAGTTCTTC	CASSLGAGPYNEQFF
TRBV13	-	TRBJ2-3	once	TGTGCCAGCAGCAGAACGGACTCCAGCACAGATACGCAGTATTTT	CASSRTDSSTDTQYF
TRBV6-5	-	TRBJ2-4	once	TGTGCCAGCACACAGGGCAGCCTTCAGTACTTC	CASTQGSLQYF
TRBV5-1	-	TRBJ2-3	-	TGCGCCAGCAGCTTCCTGGATGCTAGCACAGATACGCAGTATTTT	CASSFLDASTDTQYF
TRBV7-9	-	TRBJ2-7	-	TGTGCCAGCAGCCCACCCTCAGTCTCCTACGAGCAGTACTTC	CASSPPSVSYEQYF
TRBV10-3	-	TRBJ1-2	-	TGTGCCATCAGTCCCCGATGGGACGGAAACGACTATGGCTACACCTTC	CAISPRWDGNDYGYTF
TRBV7-9	TRBD2	TRBJ2-6	-	TGTGCCAGCAGCTTAGCGGGAGGGCCAAGTGGGGCCAACGTCCTGACTTTC	CASSLAGGPSGANVLTF
TRBV19	-	TRBJ2-7	-	TGTGCCAGTAGTATAGGACCGGGACCCCTGGACGAGCAGTACTTC	CASSIGPGPLDEQYF
TRBV4-2	-	TRBJ2-3	-	TGTGCCAGCAGCCAAATGTCGGAGGGAGCAGATACGCAGTATTTT	CASSQMSEGADTQYF
TRBV5-6	-	TRBJ2-7	-	TGTGCCAGCAGTACAGGGTTCTACGAGCAGTACTTC	CASSTGFYEQYF
TRBV7-2	-	TRBJ2-5	-	TGTGCCAGCAGCTTGGGTGTGGCGGGACTGGGGGAGACCCAGTACTTC	CASSLGVAGLGETQYF
TRBV28	-	TRBJ1-2	-	TGTGCCAGCAGTTTGGGTAGACAGAACTATGGCTACACCTTC	CASSLGRQNYGYTF
TRBV5-6	-	TRBJ1-1	-	TGTGCCAGCAGCTGGGGCAGCAACAGTCGCACTGAAGCTTTCTTT	CASSWGSNSRTEAFF
TRBV6-5	-	TRBJ2-3	-	TGTGCCAGCAGTTACTTAGGAGGGACGGCCCAGTATTTT	CASSYLGGTAQYF
TRBV7-2	TRBD1	TRBJ2-4	-	TGTGCCAGCAGCTCGGACAGGATCTTAGCCAAAAACATTCAGTACTTC	CASSSDRILAKNIQYF
TRBV4-1	TRBD1	TRBJ1-2	-	TGCGCCAGCAGCCAAGTGACAGGGAACTATGGCTACACCTTC	CASSQVTGNYGYTF
TRBV6-5	-	TRBJ1-3	-	TGTGCCAGCAGCTCGACAGGTTTTGGAAACACCATATATTTT	CASSSTGFGNTIYF
TRBV5-6	TRBD1	TRBJ2-1	-	TGTGCCAGCAGTCGGACAGGCGGACTCTACAATGAGCAGTTCTTC	CASSRTGGLYNEQFF
TRBV6-6	-	TRBJ1-4	-	TGTGCCACCTGGACTGAGGCAACTAATGAAAAACTGTTTTTT	CATWTEATNEKLFF